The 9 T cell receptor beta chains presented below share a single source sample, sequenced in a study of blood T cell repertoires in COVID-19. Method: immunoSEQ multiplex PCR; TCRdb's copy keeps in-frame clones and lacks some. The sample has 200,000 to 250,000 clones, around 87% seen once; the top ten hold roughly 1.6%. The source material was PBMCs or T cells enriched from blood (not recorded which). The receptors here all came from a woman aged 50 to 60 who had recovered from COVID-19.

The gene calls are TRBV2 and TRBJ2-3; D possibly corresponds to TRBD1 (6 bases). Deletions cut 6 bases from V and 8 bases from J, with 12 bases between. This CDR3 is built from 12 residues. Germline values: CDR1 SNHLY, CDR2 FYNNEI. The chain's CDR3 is CASSTGIGTQYF. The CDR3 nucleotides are TGTGCCAGCAGCACAGGGATTGGTACGCAGTATTTT.

This CDR3 reads CATSSRTGIEVGEKLFF. CDR3 DNA: TGTGCCACCAGCAGCCGGACGGGAATCGAAGTTGGGGAAAAACTGTTTTTT. This chain uses TRBV15 with TRBJ1-4; D ambiguous. Germline-derived CDR1 and CDR2 are LNHNV and YYDKDF (reference sequence). Trimming left V 3 bases short and J 8 bases short, with 22 bases between. The CDR3 covers 17 residues.

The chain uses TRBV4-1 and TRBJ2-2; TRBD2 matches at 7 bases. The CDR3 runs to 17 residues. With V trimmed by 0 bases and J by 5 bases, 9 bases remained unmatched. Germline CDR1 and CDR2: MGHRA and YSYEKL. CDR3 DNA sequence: TGCGCCAGCAGCCAAGACGTTCGCGGGAGTGTAACCGGGGAGCTGTTTTTT. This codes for CASSQDVRGSVTGELFF.

Here the CDR3 reads CATSRDLGAVYEKLFF. The CDR3 nucleotides are TGTGCCACCAGCAGAGATTTGGGGGCAGTTTATGAAAAACTGTTTTTT. This chain links TRBV15 with TRBJ1-4, with D possibly being TRBD1 (6 bases). Germline assignment: CDR1 LNHNV and CDR2 YYDKDF (reference sequence). Trimming removed 0 bases from V and 6 bases from J, with 14 bases in between. There are 16 residues in the CDR3.

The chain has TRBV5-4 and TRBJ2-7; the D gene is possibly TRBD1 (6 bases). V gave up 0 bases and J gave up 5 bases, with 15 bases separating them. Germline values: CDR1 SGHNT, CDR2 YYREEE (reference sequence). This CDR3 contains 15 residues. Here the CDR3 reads CASSLAVTGFDEQYF. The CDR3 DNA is TGTGCCAGCAGCTTGGCGGTTACAGGGTTCGACGAGCAGTACTTC.

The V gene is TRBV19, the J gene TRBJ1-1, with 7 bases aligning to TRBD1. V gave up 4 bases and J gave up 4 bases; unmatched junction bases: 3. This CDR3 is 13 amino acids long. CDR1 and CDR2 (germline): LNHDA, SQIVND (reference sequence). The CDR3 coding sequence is TGTGCCAGTAGTACTCAGGGGGGCACTGAAGCTTTCTTT. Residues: CASSTQGGTEAFF.

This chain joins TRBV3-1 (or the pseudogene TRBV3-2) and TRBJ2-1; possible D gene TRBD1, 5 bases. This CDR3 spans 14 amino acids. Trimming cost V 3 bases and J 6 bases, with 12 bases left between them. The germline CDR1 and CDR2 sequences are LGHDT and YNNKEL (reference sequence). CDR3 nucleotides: TGTGCCAGCAGCCACGAGGCTAGGGGCAATGAGCAGTTCTTC. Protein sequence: CASSHEARGNEQFF.

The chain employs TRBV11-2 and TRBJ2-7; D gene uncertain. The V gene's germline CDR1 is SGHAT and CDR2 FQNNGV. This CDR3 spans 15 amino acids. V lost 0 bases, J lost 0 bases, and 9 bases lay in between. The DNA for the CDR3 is TGTGCCAGCAGCTTAGATCACGGTTACTCCTACGAGCAGTACTTC. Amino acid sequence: CASSLDHGYSYEQYF.

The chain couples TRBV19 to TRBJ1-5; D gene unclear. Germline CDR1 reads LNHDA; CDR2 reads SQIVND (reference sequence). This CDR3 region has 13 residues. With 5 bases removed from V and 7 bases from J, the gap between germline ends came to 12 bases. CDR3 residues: CASSPDGGQPQHF. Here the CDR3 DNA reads TGTGCCAGTAGTCCGGACGGAGGGCAGCCCCAGCATTTT.